This TCR beta chain was identified during a study of T cell responses to AZD1222 COVID-19 vaccine. Study conclusions and caveats: Females made up more of the donors, who were largely white British, and clonal diversity may have come out too low. Spike-specific TCR breadth and depth grew following two AZD1222 doses. Only a handful of individuals given AZD1222 were seropositive at baseline.

For this clone: Its antigen is currently unknown.

Some clones are missing from TCRdb's copy, which holds only in-frame ones; the method was immunoSEQ multiplex PCR. This repertoire shows around 200,000 clones, 94% found once; its top ten account for around 1.6%. CDR1 and CDR2 (germline): LNHNV, YYDKDF (reference sequence). The CDR3 is 16 residues long. V lost 4 bases to trimming and J lost 5 bases; unmatched junction nucleotides: 9. The sequences come from peripheral blood, collected 28 days after the second AZD1222 dose. The gene calls are TRBV15 and TRBJ1-4; 8 nucleotides agree with TRBD1. This TCR came from an adult who received the AZD1222 COVID-19 vaccine. The CDR3 spells CATSTGTGGGNEKLFF. The CDR3 nucleotides read TGTGCCACCAGCACCGGGACAGGCGGGGGCAATGAAAAACTGTTTTTT. Drawing the rest from reference TRBV15 and TRBJ1-4, the complete variable domain is DAMVIQNPRYQVTQFGKPVTLSCSQTLNHNVMYWYQQKSSQAPKLLFHYYDKDFNNEADTPDNFQSRRPNTSFCFLDIRSPGLGDTAMYLCATSTGTGGGNEKLFFGSGTQLSVL.